The rows below give T cell receptor beta chains drawn from one sample of a study of blood T cell repertoires in COVID-19. The data were produced by immunoSEQ multiplex PCR, yet TCRdb's version contains in-frame clones alone and is incomplete. The data show a few hundred thousand clones, around four fifths seen once. Specimen: peripheral blood. The receptors shown here come from a woman aged 60-70 years who had recovered from COVID-19. CDR3s include the opening cysteine and the closing phenylalanine or tryptophan. A D gene is named only where the DNA matches it firmly. Only part of the rows carry a size: once, few, many, or a class if the clone is expanded.

.	TRBV7-9	TRBJ1-1	once	CASSLLARGITEAFF	TGTGCCAGCAGCTTACTGGCGAGAGGGATCACTGAAGCTTTCTTT
.	TRBV30	TRBJ1-2	.	CAWSDYVGYTF	TGTGCCTGGAGTGACTACGTGGGCTACACCTTC
.	TRBV7-2	TRBJ2-2	.	CASSPRAFPGELFF	TGTGCCAGCAGCCCCCGAGCGTTCCCCGGGGAGCTGTTTTTT
.	TRBV5-6	TRBJ2-7	few	CASSSRHYEQYF	TGTGCCAGCAGCTCGAGACACTACGAGCAGTACTTC
.	TRBV5-1	TRBJ1-1	.	CASSPLRMNTEAFF	TGCGCCAGCAGCCCGTTGCGGATGAACACTGAAGCTTTCTTT
.	TRBV18	TRBJ1-4	.	CASRSGASGEKLFF	TGTGCCAGTCGCTCAGGGGCTTCGGGCGAAAAACTGTTTTTT
.	TRBV5-1	TRBJ1-1	.	CASSSLQASNTEAFF	TGCGCCAGCAGCTCGCTACAGGCCTCGAACACTGAAGCTTTCTTT
.	TRBV10-3	TRBJ1-1	.	CAIGRGGNTEAFF	TGTGCCATCGGCCGGGGGGGAAACACTGAAGCTTTCTTT
.	TRBV24-1	TRBJ1-2	.	CATSARDFYGYTF	TGTGCCACCAGTGCTCGGGACTTTTATGGCTACACCTTC
TRBD2	TRBV2	TRBJ2-1	.	CASKTPGLAGGRSSYNEQFF	TGTGCCAGCAAGACACCGGGACTAGCGGGGGGAAGGAGCTCCTACAATGAGCAGTTCTTC
.	TRBV3-1/TRBV3-2	TRBJ1-1	.	CASSPKGDTEAFF	TGTGCCAGCAGCCCTAAGGGGGACACTGAAGCTTTCTTT
TRBD1	TRBV9	TRBJ1-3	once	CASSPDRASGNTIYF	TGTGCCAGCAGCCCAGACAGGGCCTCTGGAAACACCATATATTTT
TRBD1	TRBV6-6	TRBJ2-6	.	CASRIQGANVLTF	TGTGCCAGCAGAATACAGGGGGCTAACGTCCTGACTTTC
TRBD1	TRBV10-3	TRBJ2-3	.	CAISKGQGEDTQYF	TGTGCCATCAGTAAGGGACAGGGGGAAGATACGCAGTATTTT
.	TRBV2	TRBJ1-4	.	CASSPLLIANEKLFF	TGTGCCAGCAGCCCCCTATTAATCGCTAATGAAAAACTGTTTTTT
TRBD1	TRBV19	TRBJ1-2	once	CASSAGQGYGYTF	TGTGCCAGTAGCGCCGGACAGGGCTATGGCTACACCTTC
.	TRBV19	TRBJ1-1	.	CASSIVWGGTEAFF	TGTGCCAGTAGTATAGTGTGGGGCGGCACTGAAGCTTTCTTT
TRBD2	TRBV11-2	TRBJ2-3	once	CASNQGGQVENTQYF	TGTGCCAGCAACCAGGGAGGGCAGGTCGAGAATACGCAGTATTTT
.	TRBV15	TRBJ1-4	.	CATSPRVGEKLFF	TGTGCCACCAGCCCACGGGTGGGTGAAAAACTGTTTTTT
.	TRBV10-3	TRBJ1-6	.	CAISESRDSPLHF	TGTGCCATCAGTGAGTCGCGAGATTCACCCCTCCACTTT
.	TRBV25-1	TRBJ2-5	many	CASSERGHQETQYF	TGTGCCAGCAGTGAGCGAGGCCACCAAGAGACCCAGTACTTC
.	TRBV7-3	TRBJ2-3	.	CASSLYAEGTDTQYF	TGTGCCAGCAGCTTATATGCAGAAGGCACAGATACGCAGTATTTT
TRBD2	TRBV7-6	TRBJ2-1	.	CASSLWRGGPGEQFF	TGTGCCAGCAGCTTATGGCGGGGGGGCCCAGGTGAGCAGTTCTTC
.	TRBV12-5	TRBJ2-2	.	CASGATANTGELFF	TGTGCTAGTGGTGCGACAGCGAACACCGGGGAGCTGTTTTTT
TRBD1	TRBV27	TRBJ1-1	many	CASSLEGGGGAFAEAFF	TGTGCCAGCAGTTTAGAGGGAGGAGGGGGCGCATTCGCTGAAGCTTTCTTT
TRBD2	TRBV12-5	TRBJ2-5	once	CASGLARGGPETQYF	TGTGCTAGTGGTTTGGCGCGCGGGGGGCCGGAGACCCAGTACTTC
TRBD2	TRBV24-1	TRBJ2-5	once	CATSDSSGGETQYF	TGTGCCACCAGTGATTCGTCGGGAGGAGAGACCCAGTACTTC
TRBD1	TRBV19	TRBJ1-1	.	CASVTGGVGTEAFF	TGTGCCAGTGTCACAGGGGGTGTGGGCACTGAAGCTTTCTTT
TRBD2	TRBV20-1	TRBJ2-7	.	CSARGEGSQYF	TGCAGTGCTAGAGGGGAGGGGAGTCAGTACTTC
.	TRBV6-5	TRBJ1-5	.	CASSHTPSNQPQHF	TGTGCCAGCAGTCATACTCCGAGCAATCAGCCCCAGCATTTT
TRBD2	TRBV7-2	TRBJ2-5	.	CASSFSGSGETQYF	TGTGCCAGCAGCTTTAGCGGGTCGGGTGAGACCCAGTACTTC